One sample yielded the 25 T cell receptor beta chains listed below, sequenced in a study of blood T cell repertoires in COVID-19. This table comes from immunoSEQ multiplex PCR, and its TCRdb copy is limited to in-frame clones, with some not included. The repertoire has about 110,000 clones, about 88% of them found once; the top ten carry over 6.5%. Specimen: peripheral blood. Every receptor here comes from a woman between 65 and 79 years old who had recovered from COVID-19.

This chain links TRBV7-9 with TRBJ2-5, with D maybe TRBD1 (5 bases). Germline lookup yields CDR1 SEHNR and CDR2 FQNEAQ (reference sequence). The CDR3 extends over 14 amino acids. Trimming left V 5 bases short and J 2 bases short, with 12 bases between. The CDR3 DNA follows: TGTGCCAGCAGCCAAGGGTCAGGGCAAGAGACCCAGTACTTC. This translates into CASSQGSGQETQYF.

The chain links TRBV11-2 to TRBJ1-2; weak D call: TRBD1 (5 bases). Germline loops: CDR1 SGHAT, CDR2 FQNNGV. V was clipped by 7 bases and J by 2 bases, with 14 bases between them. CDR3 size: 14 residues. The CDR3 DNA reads TGTGCCAGCACCACCCTCGACAGAAACTATGGCTACACCTTC. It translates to CASTTLDRNYGYTF.

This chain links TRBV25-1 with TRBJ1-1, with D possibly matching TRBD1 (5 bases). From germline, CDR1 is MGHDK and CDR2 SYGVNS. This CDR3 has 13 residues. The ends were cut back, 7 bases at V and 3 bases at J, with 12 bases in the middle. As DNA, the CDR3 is TGTGCCAGCAATCCCGGAGGGGACACTGAAGCTTTCTTT. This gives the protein CASNPGGDTEAFF.

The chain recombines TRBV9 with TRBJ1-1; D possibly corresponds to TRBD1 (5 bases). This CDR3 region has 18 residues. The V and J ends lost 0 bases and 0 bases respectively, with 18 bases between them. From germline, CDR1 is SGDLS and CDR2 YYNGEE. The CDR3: CASSVVAGDGIMNTEAFF. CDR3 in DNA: TGTGCCAGCAGCGTAGTGGCGGGGGACGGAATAATGAACACTGAAGCTTTCTTT.

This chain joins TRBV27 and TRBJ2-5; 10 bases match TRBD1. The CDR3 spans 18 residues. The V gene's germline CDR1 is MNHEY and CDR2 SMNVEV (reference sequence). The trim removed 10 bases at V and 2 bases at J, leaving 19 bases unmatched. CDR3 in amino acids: CATGPGPYQGQGQETQYF. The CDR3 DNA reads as TGTGCCACCGGACCCGGCCCCTACCAGGGACAGGGGCAAGAGACCCAGTACTTC.

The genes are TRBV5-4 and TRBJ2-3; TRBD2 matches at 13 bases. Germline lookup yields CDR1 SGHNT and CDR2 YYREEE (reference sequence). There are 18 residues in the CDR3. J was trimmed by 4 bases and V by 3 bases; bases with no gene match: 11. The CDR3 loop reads CASSSSLILAGGPDTQYF. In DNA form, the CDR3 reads TGTGCCAGCAGCTCGAGCCTCATACTAGCGGGGGGGCCAGATACGCAGTATTTT.

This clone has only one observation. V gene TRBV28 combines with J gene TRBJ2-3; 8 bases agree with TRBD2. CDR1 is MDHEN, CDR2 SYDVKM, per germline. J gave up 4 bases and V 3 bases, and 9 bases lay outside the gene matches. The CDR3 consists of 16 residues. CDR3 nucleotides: TGTGCCAGCAGTTTCCCATGGGCGGGAGGCGCAGATACGCAGTATTTT. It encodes CASSFPWAGGADTQYF.

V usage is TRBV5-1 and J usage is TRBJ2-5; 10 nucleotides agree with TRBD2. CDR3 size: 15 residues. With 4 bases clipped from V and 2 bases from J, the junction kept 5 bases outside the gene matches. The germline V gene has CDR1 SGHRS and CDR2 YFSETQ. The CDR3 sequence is CASSLGTSEQETQYF. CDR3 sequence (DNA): TGCGCCAGCAGCCTCGGGACTAGCGAGCAAGAGACCCAGTACTTC.

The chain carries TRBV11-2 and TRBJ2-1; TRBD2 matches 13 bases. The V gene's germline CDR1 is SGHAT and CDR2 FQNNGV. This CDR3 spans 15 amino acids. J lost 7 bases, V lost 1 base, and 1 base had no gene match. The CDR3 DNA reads TGTGCCAGCAGCTTAGGACTAGCGGGAGGAAATGAGCAGTTCTTC. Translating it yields CASSLGLAGGNEQFF.

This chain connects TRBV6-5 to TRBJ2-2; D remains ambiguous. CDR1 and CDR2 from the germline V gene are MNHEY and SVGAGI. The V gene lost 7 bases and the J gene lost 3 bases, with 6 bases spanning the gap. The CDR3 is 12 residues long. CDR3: CASTSDTGELFF. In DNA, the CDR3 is TGTGCCAGCACCTCGGACACCGGGGAGCTGTTTTTT.

The DNA of the CDR3 is TGTGCCAGCAGTCTAGAGGTCCTAGAATACAATGAGCAGTTCTTC. It translates to CASSLEVLEYNEQFF. The chain carries TRBV6-5 and TRBJ2-1; D call uncertain. From germline, CDR1 is MNHEY and CDR2 SVGAGI. V lost 5 bases and J 4 bases, leaving 15 bases between the germline ends. This CDR3 region has 15 residues.

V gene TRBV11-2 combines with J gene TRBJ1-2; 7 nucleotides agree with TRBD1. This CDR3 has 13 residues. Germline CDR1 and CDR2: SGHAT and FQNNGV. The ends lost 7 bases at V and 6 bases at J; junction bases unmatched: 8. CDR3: CASNRVGGDGYTF. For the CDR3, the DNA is TGTGCCAGCAACAGAGTAGGGGGCGATGGCTACACCTTC.

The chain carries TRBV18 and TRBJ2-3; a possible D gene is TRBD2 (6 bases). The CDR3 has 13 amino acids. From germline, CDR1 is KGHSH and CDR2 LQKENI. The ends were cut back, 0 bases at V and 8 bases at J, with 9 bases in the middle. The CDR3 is CASSPPGGPTQYF. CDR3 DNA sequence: TGTGCCAGCTCACCACCGGGGGGTCCTACGCAGTATTTT.

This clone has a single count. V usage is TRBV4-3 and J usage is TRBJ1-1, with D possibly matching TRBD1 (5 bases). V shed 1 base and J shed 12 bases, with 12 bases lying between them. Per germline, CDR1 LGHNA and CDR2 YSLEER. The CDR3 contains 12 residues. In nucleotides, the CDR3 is TGCGCCAGCAGCCAAGCCGGAGGGGCAACTTTCTTT. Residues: CASSQAGGATFF.

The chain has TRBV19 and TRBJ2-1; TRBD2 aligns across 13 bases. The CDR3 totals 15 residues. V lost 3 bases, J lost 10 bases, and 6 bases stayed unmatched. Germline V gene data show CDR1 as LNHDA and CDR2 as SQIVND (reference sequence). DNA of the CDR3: TGTGCCAGTAGTATTTACGGACTAGCGGGAGCCGAGCAGTTCTTC. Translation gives CASSIYGLAGAEQFF.

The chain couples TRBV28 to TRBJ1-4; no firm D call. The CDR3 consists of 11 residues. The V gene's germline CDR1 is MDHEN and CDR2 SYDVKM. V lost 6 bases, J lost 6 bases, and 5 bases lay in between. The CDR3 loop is CASRSDEKLFF. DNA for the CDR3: TGTGCCAGCAGGTCGGATGAAAAACTGTTTTTT.

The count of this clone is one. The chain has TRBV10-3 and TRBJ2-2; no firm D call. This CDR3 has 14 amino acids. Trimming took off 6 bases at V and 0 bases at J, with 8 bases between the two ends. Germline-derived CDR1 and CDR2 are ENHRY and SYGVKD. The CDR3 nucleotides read TGTGCCATCAGCCGAGACTCGAACACCGGGGAGCTGTTTTTT. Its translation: CAISRDSNTGELFF.

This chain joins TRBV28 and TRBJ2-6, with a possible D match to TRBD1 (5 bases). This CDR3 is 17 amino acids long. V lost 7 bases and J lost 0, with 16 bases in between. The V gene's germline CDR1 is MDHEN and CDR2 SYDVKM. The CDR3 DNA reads TGTGCCAGCAATCTGTCAGGGTTCGGCTCTGGGGCCAACGTCCTGACTTTC. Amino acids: CASNLSGFGSGANVLTF.

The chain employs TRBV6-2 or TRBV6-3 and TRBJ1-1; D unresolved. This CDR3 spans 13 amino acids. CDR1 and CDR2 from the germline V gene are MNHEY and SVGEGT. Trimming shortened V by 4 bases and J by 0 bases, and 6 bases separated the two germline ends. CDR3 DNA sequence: TGTGCCAGCAGTTCATACTTGAACACTGAAGCTTTCTTT. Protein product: CASSSYLNTEAFF.

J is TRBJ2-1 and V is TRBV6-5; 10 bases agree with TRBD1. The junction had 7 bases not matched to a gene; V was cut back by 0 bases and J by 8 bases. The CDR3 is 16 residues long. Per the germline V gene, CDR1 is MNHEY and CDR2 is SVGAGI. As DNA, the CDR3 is TGTGCCAGCAGTTACTCGAGGGGACAGGGGAGGGATGAGCAGTTCTTC. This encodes CASSYSRGQGRDEQFF.

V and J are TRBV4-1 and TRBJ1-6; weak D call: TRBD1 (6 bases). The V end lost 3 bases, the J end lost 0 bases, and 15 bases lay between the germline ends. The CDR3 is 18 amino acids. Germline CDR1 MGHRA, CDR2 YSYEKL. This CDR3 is CASSQVPGASSYNSPLHF. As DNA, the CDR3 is TGCGCCAGCAGCCAGGTGCCAGGGGCGAGCTCCTATAATTCACCCCTCCACTTT.

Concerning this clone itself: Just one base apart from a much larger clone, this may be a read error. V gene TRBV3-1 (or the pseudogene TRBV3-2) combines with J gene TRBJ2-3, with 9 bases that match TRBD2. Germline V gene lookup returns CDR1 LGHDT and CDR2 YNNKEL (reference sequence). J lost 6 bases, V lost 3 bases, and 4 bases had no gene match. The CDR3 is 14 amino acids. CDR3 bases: TGTGCCAGCAGCCAGCGGGAGGGCCGGGATACGCAGTATTTT. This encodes CASSQREGRDTQYF.

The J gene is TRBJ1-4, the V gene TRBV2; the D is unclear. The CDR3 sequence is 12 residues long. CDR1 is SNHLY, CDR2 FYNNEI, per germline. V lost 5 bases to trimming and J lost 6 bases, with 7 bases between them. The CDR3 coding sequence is TGTGCCAGCAGTCGATCGGATGAAAAACTGTTTTTT. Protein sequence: CASSRSDEKLFF.

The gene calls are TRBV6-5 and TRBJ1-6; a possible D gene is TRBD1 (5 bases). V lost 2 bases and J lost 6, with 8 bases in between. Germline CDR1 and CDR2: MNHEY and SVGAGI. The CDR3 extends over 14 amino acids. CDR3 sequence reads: CASSYGRGNSPLHF. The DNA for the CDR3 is TGTGCCAGCAGTTACGGGAGGGGTAATTCACCCCTCCACTTT.

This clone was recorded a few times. CDR3 region: CASSHRQGTYPYEQYF. CDR3 sequence (DNA): TGTGCCAGCAGTCACCGACAGGGCACCTACCCCTACGAGCAGTACTTC. The V call is TRBV28, the J call TRBJ2-7, with 7 positions matching TRBD1. Germline assignment: CDR1 MDHEN and CDR2 SYDVKM. This CDR3 is 16 amino acids long. The junction had 12 bases not matched to a gene; V was cut back by 5 bases and J by 2 bases.